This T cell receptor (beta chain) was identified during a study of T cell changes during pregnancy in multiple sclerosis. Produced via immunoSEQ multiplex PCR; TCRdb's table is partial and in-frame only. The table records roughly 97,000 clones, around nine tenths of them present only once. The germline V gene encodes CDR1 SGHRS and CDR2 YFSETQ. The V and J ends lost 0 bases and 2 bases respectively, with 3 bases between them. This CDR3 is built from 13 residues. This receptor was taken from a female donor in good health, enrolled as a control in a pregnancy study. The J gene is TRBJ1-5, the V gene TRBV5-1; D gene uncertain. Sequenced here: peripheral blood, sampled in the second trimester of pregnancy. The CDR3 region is CASSLAGNQPQHF. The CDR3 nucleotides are TGCGCCAGCAGCTTGGCCGGCAATCAGCCCCAGCATTTT.